The present T cell receptor (beta chain) was sequenced within a study of T cells in Graves' hyperthyroidism and ophthalmopathy. Study context: Specimen type is peripheral blood, collected at initial diagnosis prior to any treatment. Study-wide results and caveats: Researchers report that a 13 V-J model separated ophthalmopathy from stable hyperthyroidism.

In its sample, this clonotype was seen many times. The antigen remains undetermined. Amplification of TCR beta CDR3 regions was performed using RNA transcripts as template. Initially, a first-round RT-PCR of the TCR CDR3 employed the HTBI primer set. TCRdb itself ran the multiplex PCR reads through MiXCR, one entry per CDR3 protein. The repertoire holds under 700,000 distinct CDR3 sequences, with approximately 16% as singletons. Unmatched junction bases numbered 5, after V lost 5 bases and J lost 2 bases. Germline lookup yields CDR1 MNHNS and CDR2 SASEGT. This CDR3 has 15 residues. The clonotype comes from a woman aged 18-30 years with Graves' hyperthyroidism. Sequencing was carried out using blood. The chain has TRBV6-1 and TRBJ2-7; 11 bases align to TRBD2. The CDR3, as DNA: TGTGCCAGCAGTTCCTCGGGACTAGCGGCCTACGAGCAGTACTTC. Amino acid sequence: CASSSSGLAAYEQYF.